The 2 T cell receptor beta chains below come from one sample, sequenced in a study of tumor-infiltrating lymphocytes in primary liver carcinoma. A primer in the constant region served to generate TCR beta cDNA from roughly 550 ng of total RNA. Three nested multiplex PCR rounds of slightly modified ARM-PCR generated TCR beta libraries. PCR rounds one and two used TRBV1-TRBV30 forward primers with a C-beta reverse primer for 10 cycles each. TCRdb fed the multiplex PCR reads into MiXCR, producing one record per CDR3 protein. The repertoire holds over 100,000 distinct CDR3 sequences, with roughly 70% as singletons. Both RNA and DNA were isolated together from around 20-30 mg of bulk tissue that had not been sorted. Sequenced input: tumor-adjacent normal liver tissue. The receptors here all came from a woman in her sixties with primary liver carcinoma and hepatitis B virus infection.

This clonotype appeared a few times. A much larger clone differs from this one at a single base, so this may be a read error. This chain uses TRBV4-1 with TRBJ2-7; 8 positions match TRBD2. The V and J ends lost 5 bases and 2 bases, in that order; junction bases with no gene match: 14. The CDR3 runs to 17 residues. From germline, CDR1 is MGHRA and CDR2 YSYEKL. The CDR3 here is CASSWAPVTSGTYEQYF. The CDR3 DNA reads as TGCGCCAGCAGCTGGGCCCCGGTAACTAGCGGAACCTACGAGCAGTACTTC.

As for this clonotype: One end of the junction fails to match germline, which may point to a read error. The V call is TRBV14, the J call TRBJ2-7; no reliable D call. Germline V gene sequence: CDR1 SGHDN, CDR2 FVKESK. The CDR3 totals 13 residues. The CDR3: CASGQVGGYKQYF. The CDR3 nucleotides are TGTGCCAGCGGCCAAGTGGGCGGCTACAAGCAGTACTTC.